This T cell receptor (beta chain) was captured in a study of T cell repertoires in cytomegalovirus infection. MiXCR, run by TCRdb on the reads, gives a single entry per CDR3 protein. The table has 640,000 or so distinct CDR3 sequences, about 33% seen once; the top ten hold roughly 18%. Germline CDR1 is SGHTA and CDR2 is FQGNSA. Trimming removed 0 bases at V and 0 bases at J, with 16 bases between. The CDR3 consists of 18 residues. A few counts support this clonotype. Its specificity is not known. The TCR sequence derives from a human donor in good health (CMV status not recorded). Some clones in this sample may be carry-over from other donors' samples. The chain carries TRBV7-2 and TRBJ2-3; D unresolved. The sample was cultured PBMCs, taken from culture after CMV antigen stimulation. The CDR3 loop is CASSLALIGPLSTDTQYF. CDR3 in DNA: TGTGCCAGCAGCTTAGCGCTAATAGGGCCTCTTAGCACAGATACGCAGTATTTT.